One sample yielded the 15 T cell receptor beta chains listed below, sequenced in a study of T-cell reconstitution after alpha-beta-depleted transplantation in children (dated by TCRdb to 2016 to 2017). The library was made by PCR. The sequencer was an Illumina HiSeq 2500. Molecular barcoding was employed in the preparation of TCR libraries, with unique molecular identifiers being used to normalize TCRbeta repertoire quantification. Through fastp at Q25 and MiXCR, TCRdb rebuilt clones from the public reads, retaining in-frame beta chains. All rows with the same CDR3 protein become a single entry with the most common DNA and genes. For this sample there are 300,000 to 400,000 distinct CDR3 sequences; about 17% appear just once. The ten largest clones add up to about 41% of the sample. Sample treatment or condition, as interpreted from the label and publication: allogeneic hematopoietic cell transplantation with graft depleted of TCRalphabeta T cells and CD19 B cells.

The starting material was PBMCs, mostly from graft donor cells, obtained 360 days after TCRalphabeta/CD19-depleted stem cell transplant. Receptors were obtained from a male patient between 2 and 10 years old who had a stem cell transplant for acute lymphoblastic leukemia, so the T cells may come from the graft donor.

The CDR3 nucleotides read TGTGCCAGCAGCCGTAGCATGGGGCCATCCTACGAGCAGTACTTC. Amino acids: CASSRSMGPSYEQYF. The chain links TRBV7-3 to TRBJ2-7, with TRBD1 as a possible D gene (5 bases). This CDR3 region has 15 residues. In germline, CDR1 is SGHTA, CDR2 FQGTGA. V was pared by 5 bases and J by 1 base, with 15 bases between.

This clonotype was counted many times. The genes are TRBV11-2 and TRBJ2-4; 7 bases align to TRBD2. Per germline, CDR1 SGHAT and CDR2 FQNNGV. The ends lost 4 bases at V and 6 bases at J; junction bases unmatched: 3. The CDR3 sequence is 13 residues long. The CDR3 loop reads CASSSLARNIQYF. CDR3 DNA sequence: TGTGCCAGCAGCTCACTAGCGAGAAACATTCAGTACTTC.

This clonotype was seen only a few times. V usage is TRBV19 and J usage is TRBJ2-3; possible D gene TRBD1, 6 bases. Between the trimmed V and J ends, which lost 5 bases and 0 bases, there was a span of 15 bases. Germline V gene data show CDR1 as LNHDA and CDR2 as SQIVND (reference sequence). The CDR3 is 16 amino acids. The CDR3 DNA sequence: TGTGCCAGTAGTCCCGGACAGCACCCTAGCACAGATACGCAGTATTTT. It yields the protein CASSPGQHPSTDTQYF.

CDR3 sequence reads: CASSLQWDSSATDTQYF. Written as DNA, the CDR3 is TGTGCCAGCAGTTTACAATGGGACTCGAGCGCCACAGATACGCAGTATTTT. This chain connects TRBV28 to TRBJ2-3; a possible D gene is TRBD2 (6 bases). This CDR3 has 17 residues. Germline-derived CDR1 and CDR2 are MDHEN and SYDVKM. Between the trimmed V and J ends, which lost 2 bases and 2 bases, there was a span of 17 bases.

The rearrangement joins TRBV29-1 to TRBJ2-1, with unresolved D. Germline loops: CDR1 SQVTM, CDR2 ANQGSEA. CDR3 length: 13 residues. Trimming took off 3 bases at V and 7 bases at J, with 13 bases between the two ends. The CDR3 bases are TGCAGCGTTGAGGGCATACGAAGGAATGAGCAGTTCTTC. Residues: CSVEGIRRNEQFF.

The genes are TRBV28 and TRBJ2-7, with D hard to call. CDR1 and CDR2 from the germline V gene are MDHEN and SYDVKM. The V end lost 3 bases, the J end lost 1 base, and 10 bases lay between the germline ends. The CDR3 is 14 amino acids. The CDR3 region has the DNA TGTGCCAGCAGTTTCTTCTGGGGATCCTACGAGCAGTACTTC. Translation: CASSFFWGSYEQYF.

The CDR3 reads CASSYSTVPYGYTF. The DNA of the CDR3 is TGTGCCAGCAGTTACTCTACGGTCCCCTATGGCTACACCTTC. V and J are TRBV6-5 and TRBJ1-2; D unclear. CDR1 and CDR2 (germline): MNHEY, SVGAGI. This CDR3 contains 14 residues. V lost 0 bases and J lost 4, with 9 bases in between.

The V gene is TRBV30, the J gene TRBJ2-3; D is possibly TRBD2 (6 bases). Germline V gene data show CDR1 as GTSNPN and CDR2 as SVGIG (reference sequence). The CDR3 extends over 13 amino acids. Deletions cut 0 bases from V and 6 bases from J, with 10 bases between. The CDR3 DNA is TGTGCCTGGAGTGTAGGCGGGGCTGATACGCAGTATTTT. Translation: CAWSVGGADTQYF.

In this sample, this clonotype turned up a few times. The rearrangement joins TRBV2 to TRBJ2-4; 7 bases are a match to TRBD1. The junction had 8 bases not matched to a gene; V was cut back by 6 bases and J by 0 bases. CDR1 and CDR2 (germline): SNHLY, FYNNEI. CDR3 length: 16 residues. In nucleotides, the CDR3 is TGTGCCAGCAGCGTCGACAGGGCTTTAGCCAAAAACATTCAGTACTTC. Translated, it gives CASSVDRALAKNIQYF.

V is TRBV10-3 and J is TRBJ2-5, with D perhaps matching TRBD1 (5 bases). With 4 bases removed from V and 5 bases from J, the gap between germline ends came to 14 bases. This CDR3 is built from 14 residues. From germline, CDR1 is ENHRY and CDR2 SYGVKD. The CDR3 sequence is CAISADTDPETQYF. The CDR3 DNA reads TGTGCCATCAGTGCGGACACCGACCCCGAGACCCAGTACTTC.

This clonotype came up many times. The chain joins TRBV4-1 to TRBJ2-1, with 11 bases matching TRBD2. V trimming: 3 bases; J trimming: 1 base; junction bases outside the gene matches: 5. Germline assignment: CDR1 MGHRA and CDR2 YSYEKL. This CDR3 region has 17 residues. The CDR3 sequence: CASSHPGLAASYNEQFF. The CDR3 coding sequence is TGCGCCAGCAGCCACCCGGGACTAGCGGCATCCTACAATGAGCAGTTCTTC.

This clonotype was seen only a few times. This chain links TRBV29-1 with TRBJ2-1, with D unresolved. This CDR3 spans 13 amino acids. CDR1 SQVTM and CDR2 ANQGSEA come from the germline V gene. The V end was cut by 5 bases, the J end by 0 bases, with 8 bases between. The CDR3 DNA reads as TGCAGCGTTCCAGTATCCTCCTACAATGAGCAGTTCTTC. As protein: CSVPVSSYNEQFF.

The DNA for the CDR3 is TGTGCCAGCAGTTTCGAGCGGGAGTGGTCAGATACGCAGTATTTT. This translates into CASSFEREWSDTQYF. The chain links TRBV27 to TRBJ2-3; 8 positions agree with TRBD2. With 3 bases clipped from V and 4 bases from J, the junction kept 6 bases outside the gene matches. CDR3 length: 15 amino acids. CDR1 is MNHEY and CDR2 is SMNVEV in the germline V gene (reference sequence).

This clonotype was seen a handful of times. V usage is TRBV5-1 and J usage is TRBJ2-1; 9 bases agree with TRBD2. Germline CDR1 reads SGHRS; CDR2 reads YFSETQ. J gave up 5 bases and V 5 bases, and 5 bases lay outside the gene matches. The CDR3 contains 14 residues. This CDR3 reads CASRVAGVNNEQFF. CDR3 nucleotide sequence: TGCGCCAGCAGGGTAGCGGGAGTTAACAATGAGCAGTTCTTC.

The sample holds one count of this clonotype. The genes are TRBV28 and TRBJ2-2; D is possibly TRBD2 (9 bases). V shed 11 bases and J shed 5 bases, with 21 bases lying between them. Per germline, CDR1 MDHEN and CDR2 SYDVKM. The CDR3 is 15 amino acids. The CDR3 nucleotides are TGTGCCGGACAGGGTAGCGGGAGACAAACCGGGGAGCTGTTTTTT. This encodes CAGQGSGRQTGELFF.